This is a list of T cell receptor beta chains from one sample in a study of shared clonotypes between healthy human individuals. Clones were read by immunoSEQ multiplex PCR, and TCRdb kept only the in-frame ones, dropping some. The sample includes about 500,000 clones, roughly 80% of them seen just once. The sequenced material came from PBMCs. These receptors were taken from a woman in her thirties or forties in good health. Some clones in this sample may be carry-over from other donors' samples. Both conserved end residues are part of each CDR3. The order of the fields is V gene, D gene, J gene, clone size, CDR3 protein, CDR3 DNA. A D gene is named only where the DNA matches it firmly. Part of the rows lack a size; the others show once, few, many or a class for expanded clones.

TRBV5-1	.	TRBJ1-1	.	CASSGTSLRTEAFF	TGCGCCAGCAGCGGGACCTCTTTACGGACTGAAGCTTTCTTT
TRBV13	.	TRBJ1-2	.	CASSLSFRNSVDYTF	TGTGCCAGCAGCCTTTCTTTCAGGAATTCTGTGGACTACACCTTC
TRBV10-2	TRBD2	TRBJ2-1	.	CASADEETSRLEQFF	TGCGCCAGCGCCGACGAGGAGACTAGCCGGTTGGAGCAGTTCTTC
TRBV7-9	.	TRBJ2-7	.	CASSLGTTGEQYF	TGTGCCAGCAGCTTAGGGACAACTGGGGAGCAGTACTTC
TRBV7-2	TRBD2	TRBJ2-1	.	CASSLLVTSGRNEQFF	TGTGCCAGCAGCTTATTAGTTACTAGCGGGAGGAATGAGCAGTTCTTC
TRBV4-3	.	TRBJ2-3	medium-sized	CASSQEAIRTDTQYF	TGCGCCAGCAGCCAAGAGGCCATTCGCACAGATACGCAGTATTTT
TRBV19	.	TRBJ2-5	.	CASSIDGASETQYF	TGTGCCAGTAGTATAGATGGGGCATCGGAGACCCAGTACTTC
TRBV2	TRBD1	TRBJ2-1	many	CASRTRTGRNEQFF	TGTGCCAGCAGGACACGGACAGGGAGAAATGAGCAGTTCTTC
TRBV19	TRBD2	TRBJ2-1	.	CASMPTTGGLAGFSSYNEQFF	TGTGCCAGTATGCCCACGACCGGGGGACTAGCGGGCTTTAGCTCCTACAATGAGCAGTTCTTC
TRBV27	TRBD1	TRBJ1-2	.	CASSWTGEFSGYTF	TGTGCCAGCAGTTGGACAGGGGAGTTCTCTGGCTACACCTTC
TRBV2	.	TRBJ2-5	.	CASSGRDLETQYF	TGTGCCAGCAGTGGCAGAGATCTAGAGACCCAGTACTTC
TRBV5-1	.	TRBJ2-3	.	CASSLAGVSTDTQYF	TGCGCCAGCAGCTTGGCCGGAGTCAGCACAGATACGCAGTATTTT
TRBV30	.	TRBJ1-5	few	CAWREPLHF	TGTGCCTGGAGGGAGCCCCTGCATTTT
TRBV30	TRBD2	TRBJ2-2	many	CAWSGGLADPGELFF	TGTGCCTGGAGTGGAGGACTAGCAGACCCCGGGGAGCTGTTTTTT
TRBV10-3	.	TRBJ2-7	.	CAISSAGPYEQYF	TGTGCCATCAGTTCGGCAGGCCCCTACGAGCAGTACTTC
TRBV5-4	.	TRBJ1-5	.	CASSLDGGSINQPQHF	TGTGCCAGCAGCTTGGATGGGGGATCGATCAATCAGCCCCAGCATTTT
TRBV7-6	TRBD2	TRBJ2-2	.	CASSHPLAGVDGELFF	TGTGCCAGCAGCCACCCCTTAGCGGGAGTGGACGGGGAGCTGTTTTTT
TRBV7-6	TRBD2	TRBJ2-5	.	CASSFMTSAETQYF	TGTGCCAGCAGCTTCATGACTAGCGCGGAGACCCAGTACTTC
TRBV6-6	TRBD2	TRBJ2-1	.	CATGTSEYNEQFF	TGTGCCACAGGGACTAGCGAGTACAATGAGCAGTTCTTC
TRBV6-1	.	TRBJ1-5	few	CASRGPAGGNQPQHF	TGTGCCAGCAGGGGCCCCGCCGGAGGCAATCAGCCCCAGCATTTT
TRBV6-4	.	TRBJ2-2	few	CASSDGDTGELFF	TGTGCCAGCAGTGACGGGGACACCGGGGAGCTGTTTTTT
TRBV27	.	TRBJ2-1	.	CASSRPYKPYNEQFF	TGTGCCAGCAGTCGGCCCTACAAACCCTACAATGAGCAGTTCTTC
TRBV7-9	TRBD2	TRBJ2-7	.	CASSQPTSGRDEQYF	TGTGCCAGCAGCCAACCGACTAGCGGGAGAGACGAGCAGTACTTC
TRBV4-1	.	TRBJ2-1	.	CASSQDLVDNEQFF	TGCGCCAGCAGCCAAGATTTAGTAGACAATGAGCAGTTCTTC
TRBV5-1	.	TRBJ2-3	.	CASREGSTDTQYF	TGCGCCAGCAGGGAGGGTAGCACAGATACGCAGTATTTT
TRBV7-9	.	TRBJ2-1	once	CASSLATGVGDEQFF	TGTGCCAGCAGCTTAGCGACGGGAGTCGGGGATGAGCAGTTCTTC
TRBV5-1	.	TRBJ2-6	.	CASSFLVSGANVLTF	TGCGCCAGCAGCTTCTTAGTCTCTGGGGCCAACGTCCTGACTTTC
TRBV28	.	TRBJ1-1	.	CASSYHPQGQNTEAFF	TGTGCCAGCAGTTACCACCCACAGGGCCAGAACACTGAAGCTTTCTTT
TRBV5-1	.	TRBJ2-5	.	CASSSGGGYQETQYF	TGCGCCAGCAGCTCCGGAGGAGGGTACCAAGAGACCCAGTACTTC